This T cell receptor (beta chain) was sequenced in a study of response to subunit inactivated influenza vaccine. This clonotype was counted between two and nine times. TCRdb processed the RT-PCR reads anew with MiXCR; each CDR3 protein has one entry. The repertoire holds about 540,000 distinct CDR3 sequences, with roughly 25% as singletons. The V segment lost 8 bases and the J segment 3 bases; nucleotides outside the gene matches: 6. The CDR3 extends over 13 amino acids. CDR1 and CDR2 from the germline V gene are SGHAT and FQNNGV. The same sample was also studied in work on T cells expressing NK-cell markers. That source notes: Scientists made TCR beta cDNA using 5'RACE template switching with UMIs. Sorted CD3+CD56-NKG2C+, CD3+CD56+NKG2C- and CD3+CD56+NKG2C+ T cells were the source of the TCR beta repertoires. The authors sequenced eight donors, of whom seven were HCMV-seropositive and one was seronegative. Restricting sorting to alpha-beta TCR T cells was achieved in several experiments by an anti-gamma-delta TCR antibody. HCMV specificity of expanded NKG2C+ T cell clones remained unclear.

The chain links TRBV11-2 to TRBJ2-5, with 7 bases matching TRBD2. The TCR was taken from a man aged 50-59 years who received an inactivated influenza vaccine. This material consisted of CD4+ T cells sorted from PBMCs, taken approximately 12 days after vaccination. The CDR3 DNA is TGTGCCAGCGGGGAAGCGGGGAAAGAGACCCAGTACTTC. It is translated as CASGEAGKETQYF.